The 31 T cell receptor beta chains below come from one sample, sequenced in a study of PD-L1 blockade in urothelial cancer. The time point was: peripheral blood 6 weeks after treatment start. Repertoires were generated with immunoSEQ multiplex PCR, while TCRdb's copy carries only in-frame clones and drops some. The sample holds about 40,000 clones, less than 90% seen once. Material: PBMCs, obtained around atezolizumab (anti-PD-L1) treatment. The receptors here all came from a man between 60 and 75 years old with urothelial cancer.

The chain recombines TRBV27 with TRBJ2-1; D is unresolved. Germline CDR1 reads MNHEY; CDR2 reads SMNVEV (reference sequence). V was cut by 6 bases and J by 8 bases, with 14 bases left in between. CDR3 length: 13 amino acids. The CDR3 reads CASRTDFRDEQFF. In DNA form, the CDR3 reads TGTGCCAGCAGGACGGATTTCCGGGATGAGCAGTTCTTC.

The CDR3 nucleotides read TGCGCCAGCAGCCCCGGGGGGGGATACCAAGAGACCCAGTACTTC. Amino acids: CASSPGGGYQETQYF. The rearrangement links TRBV4-3 to TRBJ2-5, with 8 bases that match TRBD2. The CDR3 totals 15 residues. CDR1 is LGHNA and CDR2 is YSLEER in the germline V gene. Trimming removed 4 bases from V and 0 bases from J; junction bases left unmatched: 4.

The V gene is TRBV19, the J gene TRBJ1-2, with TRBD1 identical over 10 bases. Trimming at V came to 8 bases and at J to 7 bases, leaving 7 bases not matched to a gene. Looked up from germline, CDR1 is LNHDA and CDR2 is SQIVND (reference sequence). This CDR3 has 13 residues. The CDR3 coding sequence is TGTGCCAGTGCTCGGGACAGGGGTAGTGGCTACACCTTC. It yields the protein CASARDRGSGYTF.

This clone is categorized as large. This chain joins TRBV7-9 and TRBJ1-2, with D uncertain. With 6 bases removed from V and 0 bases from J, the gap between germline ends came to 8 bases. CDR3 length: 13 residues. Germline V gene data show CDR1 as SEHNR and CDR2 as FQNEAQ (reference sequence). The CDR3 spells CASRPGTNYGYTF. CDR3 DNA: TGTGCCAGCAGACCCGGGACTAACTATGGCTACACCTTC.

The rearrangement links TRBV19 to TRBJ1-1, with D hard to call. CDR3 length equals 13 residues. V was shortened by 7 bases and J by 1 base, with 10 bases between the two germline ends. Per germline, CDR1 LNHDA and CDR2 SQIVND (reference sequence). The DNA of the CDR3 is TGTGCCAGTAACGAGGTAAGGAACACTGAAGCTTTCTTT. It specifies CASNEVRNTEAFF.

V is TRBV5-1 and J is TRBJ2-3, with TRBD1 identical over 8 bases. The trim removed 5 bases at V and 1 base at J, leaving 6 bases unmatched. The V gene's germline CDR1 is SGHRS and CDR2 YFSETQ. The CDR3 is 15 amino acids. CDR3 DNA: TGCGCCAGCAGGGAACAGGGGGTTGGCACAGATACGCAGTATTTT. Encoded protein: CASREQGVGTDTQYF.

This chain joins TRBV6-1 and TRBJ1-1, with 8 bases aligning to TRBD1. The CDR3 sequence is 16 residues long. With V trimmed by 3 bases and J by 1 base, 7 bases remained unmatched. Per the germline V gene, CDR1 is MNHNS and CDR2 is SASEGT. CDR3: CASSDPRQGSNTEAFF. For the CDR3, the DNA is TGTGCCAGCAGTGACCCCCGACAGGGGTCGAACACTGAAGCTTTCTTT.

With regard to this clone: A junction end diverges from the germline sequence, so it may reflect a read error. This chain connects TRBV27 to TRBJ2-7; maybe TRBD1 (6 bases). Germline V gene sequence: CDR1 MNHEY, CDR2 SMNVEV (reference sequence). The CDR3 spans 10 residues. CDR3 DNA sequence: TGCCCGGACAGAGACTACGAGCAGTACTTC. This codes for CPDRDYEQYF.

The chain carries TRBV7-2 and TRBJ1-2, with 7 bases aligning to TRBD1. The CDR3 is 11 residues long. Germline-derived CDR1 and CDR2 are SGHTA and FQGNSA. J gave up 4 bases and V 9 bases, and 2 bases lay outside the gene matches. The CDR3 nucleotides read TGTGCCAGTGGACAGGTCTATGGCTACACCTTC. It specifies CASGQVYGYTF.

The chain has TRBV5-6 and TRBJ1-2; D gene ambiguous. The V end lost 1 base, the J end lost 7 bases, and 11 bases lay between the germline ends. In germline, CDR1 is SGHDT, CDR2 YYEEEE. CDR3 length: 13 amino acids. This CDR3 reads CASSLPGSGGYTF. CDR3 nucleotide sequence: TGTGCCAGCAGCTTGCCCGGGAGCGGTGGCTACACCTTC.

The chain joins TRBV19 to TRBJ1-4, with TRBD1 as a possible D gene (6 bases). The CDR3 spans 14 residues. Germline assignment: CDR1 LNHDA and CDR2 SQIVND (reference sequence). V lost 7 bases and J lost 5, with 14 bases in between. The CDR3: CASKLQGPNEKLFF. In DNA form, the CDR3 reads TGTGCCAGTAAACTCCAGGGGCCGAATGAAAAACTGTTTTTT. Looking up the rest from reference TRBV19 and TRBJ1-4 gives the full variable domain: DGGITQSPKYLFRKEGQNVTLSCEQNLNHDAMYWYRQDPGQGLRLIYYSQIVNDFQKGDIAEGYSVSREKKESFPLTVTSAQKNPTAFYLCASKLQGPNEKLFFGSGTQLSVL.

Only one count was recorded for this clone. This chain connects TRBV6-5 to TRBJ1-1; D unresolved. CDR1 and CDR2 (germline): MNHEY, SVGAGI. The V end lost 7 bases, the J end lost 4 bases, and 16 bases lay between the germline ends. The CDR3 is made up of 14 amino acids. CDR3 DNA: TGTGCCAGCATCGAGTTTTTAGAGGGCACTGAAGCTTTCTTT. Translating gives CASIEFLEGTEAFF.

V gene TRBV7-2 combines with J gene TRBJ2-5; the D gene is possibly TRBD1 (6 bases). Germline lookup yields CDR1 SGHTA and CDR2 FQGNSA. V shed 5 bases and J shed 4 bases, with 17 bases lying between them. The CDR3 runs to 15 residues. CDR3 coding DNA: TGTGCCAGCAGCCCCCGGACCCTCAGGGGAGAGACCCAGTACTTC. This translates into CASSPRTLRGETQYF.

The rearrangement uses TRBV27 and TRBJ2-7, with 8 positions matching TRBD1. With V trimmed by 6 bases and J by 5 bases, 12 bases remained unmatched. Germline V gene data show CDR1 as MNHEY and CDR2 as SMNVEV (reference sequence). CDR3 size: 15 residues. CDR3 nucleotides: TGTGCCAGCAGGCCTCGACAGGGGATGGTCGACGAGCAGTACTTC. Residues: CASRPRQGMVDEQYF.

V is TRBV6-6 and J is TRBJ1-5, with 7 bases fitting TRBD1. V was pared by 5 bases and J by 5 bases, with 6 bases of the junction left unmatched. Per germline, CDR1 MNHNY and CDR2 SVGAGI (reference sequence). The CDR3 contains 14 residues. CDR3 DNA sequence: TGTGCCAGCAGTCCGGGACAGTATCATCAGCCCCAGCATTTT. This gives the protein CASSPGQYHQPQHF.

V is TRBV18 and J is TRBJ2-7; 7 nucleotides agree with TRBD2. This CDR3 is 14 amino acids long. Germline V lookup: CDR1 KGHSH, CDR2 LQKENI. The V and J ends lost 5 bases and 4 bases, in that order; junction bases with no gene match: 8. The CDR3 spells CASSAGLVGYEQYF. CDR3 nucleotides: TGTGCCAGCTCAGCTGGACTAGTAGGGTACGAGCAGTACTTC.

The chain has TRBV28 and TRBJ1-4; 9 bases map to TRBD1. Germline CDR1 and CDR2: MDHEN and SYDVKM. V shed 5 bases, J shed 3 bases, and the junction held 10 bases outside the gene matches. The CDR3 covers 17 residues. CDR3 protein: CASSQQGAGGSNEKLFF. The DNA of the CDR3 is TGTGCCAGCAGTCAACAGGGGGCTGGGGGTTCTAATGAAAAACTGTTTTTT.

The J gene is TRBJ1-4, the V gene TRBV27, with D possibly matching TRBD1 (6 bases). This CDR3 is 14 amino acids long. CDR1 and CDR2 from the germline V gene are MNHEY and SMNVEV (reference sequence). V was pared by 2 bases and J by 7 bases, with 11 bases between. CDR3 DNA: TGTGCCAGCAGTTTAGAGCCAGGGGTTGAAAAACTGTTTTTT. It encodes CASSLEPGVEKLFF.

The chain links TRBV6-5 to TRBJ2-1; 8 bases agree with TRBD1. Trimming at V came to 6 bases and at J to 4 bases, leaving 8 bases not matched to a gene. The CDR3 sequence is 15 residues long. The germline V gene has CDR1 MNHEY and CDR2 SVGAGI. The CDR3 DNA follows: TGTGCCAGCAGATTAACCGGGACAGGATACAATGAGCAGTTCTTC. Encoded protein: CASRLTGTGYNEQFF.

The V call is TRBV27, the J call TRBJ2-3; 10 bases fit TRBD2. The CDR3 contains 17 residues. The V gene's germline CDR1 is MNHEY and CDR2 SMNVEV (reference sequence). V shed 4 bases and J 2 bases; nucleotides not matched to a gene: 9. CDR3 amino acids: CASSSPSLAGHTDTQYF. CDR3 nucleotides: TGTGCCAGCAGTTCCCCTTCACTAGCGGGGCACACAGATACGCAGTATTTT.

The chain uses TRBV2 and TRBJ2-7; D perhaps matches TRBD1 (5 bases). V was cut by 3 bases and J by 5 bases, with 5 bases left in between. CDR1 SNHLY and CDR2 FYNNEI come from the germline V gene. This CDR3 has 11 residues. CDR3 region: CASSDRDEQYF. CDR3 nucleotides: TGTGCCAGCAGTGACAGGGACGAGCAGTACTTC.

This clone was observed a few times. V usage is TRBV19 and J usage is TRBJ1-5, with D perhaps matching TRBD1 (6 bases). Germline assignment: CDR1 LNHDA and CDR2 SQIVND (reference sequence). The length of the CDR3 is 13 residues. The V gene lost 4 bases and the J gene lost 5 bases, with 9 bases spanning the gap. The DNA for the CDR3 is TGTGCCAGTAGTAGGGGGCTCTATCAGCCCCAGCATTTT. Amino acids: CASSRGLYQPQHF.

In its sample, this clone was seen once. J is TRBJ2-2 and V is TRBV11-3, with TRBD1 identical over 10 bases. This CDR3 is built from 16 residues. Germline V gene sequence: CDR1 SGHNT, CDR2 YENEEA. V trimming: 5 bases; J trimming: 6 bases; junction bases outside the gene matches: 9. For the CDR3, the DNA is TGTGCCAGCAGCCCCTTGTCCGGACAGGGGGCCGGGGAGCTGTTTTTT. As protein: CASSPLSGQGAGELFF. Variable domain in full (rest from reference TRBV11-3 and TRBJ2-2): EAGVVQSPRYKIIEKKQPVAFWCNPISGHNTLYWYLQNLGQGPELLIRYENEEAVDDSQLPKDRFSAERLKGVDSTLKIQPAELGDSAVYLCASSPLSGQGAGELFFGEGSRLTVL.

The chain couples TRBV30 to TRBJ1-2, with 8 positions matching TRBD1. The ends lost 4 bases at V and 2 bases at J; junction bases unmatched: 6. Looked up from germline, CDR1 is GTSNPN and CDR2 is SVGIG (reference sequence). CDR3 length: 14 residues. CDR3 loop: CAWIPDRENYGYTF. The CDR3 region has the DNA TGTGCCTGGATCCCGGACAGGGAGAACTATGGCTACACCTTC.

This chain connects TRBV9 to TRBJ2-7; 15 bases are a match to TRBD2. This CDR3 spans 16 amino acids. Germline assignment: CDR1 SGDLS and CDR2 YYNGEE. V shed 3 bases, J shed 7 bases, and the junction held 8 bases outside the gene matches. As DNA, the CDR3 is TGTGCCAGCAGCGCTGGGACTAGCGGGGGGCGGGGGGAGCAGTACTTC. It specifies CASSAGTSGGRGEQYF.

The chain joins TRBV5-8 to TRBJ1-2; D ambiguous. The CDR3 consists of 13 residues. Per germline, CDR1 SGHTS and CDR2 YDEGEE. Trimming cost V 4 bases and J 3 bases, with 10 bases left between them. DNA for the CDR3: TGTGCCAGCAGCCCGTTAATTTACTATGGCTACACCTTC. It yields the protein CASSPLIYYGYTF.

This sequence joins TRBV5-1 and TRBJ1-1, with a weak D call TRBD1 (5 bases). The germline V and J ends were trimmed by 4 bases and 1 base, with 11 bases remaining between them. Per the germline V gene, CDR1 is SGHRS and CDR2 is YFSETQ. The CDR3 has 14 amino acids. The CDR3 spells CASSLRQGNTEAFF. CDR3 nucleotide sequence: TGCGCCAGCAGCCTCCGTCAGGGGAACACTGAAGCTTTCTTT.

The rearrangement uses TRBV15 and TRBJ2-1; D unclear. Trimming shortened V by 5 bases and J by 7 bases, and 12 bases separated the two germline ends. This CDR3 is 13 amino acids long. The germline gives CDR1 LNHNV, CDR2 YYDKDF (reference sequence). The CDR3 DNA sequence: TGTGCCACCAGCCAATTCCCTAGGAATGAGCAGTTCTTC. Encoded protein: CATSQFPRNEQFF.

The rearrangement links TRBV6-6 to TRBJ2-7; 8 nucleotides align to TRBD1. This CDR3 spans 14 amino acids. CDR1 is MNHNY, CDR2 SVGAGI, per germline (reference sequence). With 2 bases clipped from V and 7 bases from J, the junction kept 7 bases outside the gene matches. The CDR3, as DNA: TGTGCCAGCAGTTACGTCCAGGGGGCGCGGGAGCAGTACTTC. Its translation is CASSYVQGAREQYF.

The CDR3 DNA reads TGCGCCAGCAGCCAAGATTTAGCGGGAGTAGGAGGCACCGGGGAGCTGTTTTTT. Residues: CASSQDLAGVGGTGELFF. V usage is TRBV4-1 and J usage is TRBJ2-2; 9 nucleotides align to TRBD2. The CDR3 is 18 residues long. Germline CDR1 is MGHRA and CDR2 is YSYEKL. The V gene end was trimmed by 0 bases and the J gene end by 4 bases; junction bases not matched to a gene: 9.

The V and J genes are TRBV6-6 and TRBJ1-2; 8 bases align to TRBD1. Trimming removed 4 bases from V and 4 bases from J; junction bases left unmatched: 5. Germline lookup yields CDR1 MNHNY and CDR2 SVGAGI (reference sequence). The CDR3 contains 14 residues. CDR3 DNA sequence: TGTGCCAGCAGTTCGACAGGGACAGGCTATGGCTACACCTTC. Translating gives CASSSTGTGYGYTF.